The clone carrying this TCR beta chain came up many times. This entry comes from a study of CD8 T cells in ankylosing spondylitis. Each CDR3 protein is one row after TCRdb ran MiXCR on the 5' RACE reads. In the table there are about 140,000 distinct CDR3 sequences, roughly 8.3% of which are singletons. The CDR3 sequence is 13 residues long. Between the trimmed V and J ends, which lost 1 base and 13 bases, there was a span of 14 bases. Germline V gene sequence: CDR1 SEHNR, CDR2 FQNEAQ (reference sequence). Sequencing used synovial fluid, either unsorted or a sorted T cell fraction (not recorded which). This receptor was obtained from a male donor with ankylosing spondylitis. The genes are TRBV7-9 and TRBJ2-1, with D perhaps matching TRBD1 or TRBD2 (6 bases each). In nucleotides, the CDR3 is TGTGCCAGCAGCTTAGGGGGGGCGAGAAAACAGTTCTTC. This gives the protein CASSLGGARKQFF.